These T cell receptor beta chains were read from a single sample in a study of memory CD4+ T cells and cytomegalovirus serostatus. The assay was immunoSEQ multiplex PCR, and TCRdb's table has in-frame clones only and misses some. Of 50,000 to 65,000 clones listed, over 65% are singletons. The specimen sequenced was memory CD4+ T cells from blood. Source of these receptors: an adult in good health and CMV-seropositive. Both conserved end residues are part of each CDR3.

v_gene: TRBV6-5; CDR3aa: CASRKNRGSTIYF
v_gene: TRBV29-1; CDR3aa: CSVGTGTTLGYTF
v_gene: TRBV5-6; CDR3aa: CASSSFNGYTF
v_gene: TRBV28; CDR3aa: CASKRDIPTGDSGNTIYF
v_gene: TRBV4-1; CDR3aa: CASSPDPGARGDEKLFF
v_gene: TRBV27; CDR3aa: CASSLGSPSVGYEQYF
v_gene: TRBV5-6; CDR3aa: CASTDRDWASDEQFF
v_gene: TRBV9; CDR3aa: CASSLRGMGLTEAFF
v_gene: TRBV28; CDR3aa: CATRPNNQPQHF
v_gene: TRBV18; CDR3aa: CASSPTPGQTNTNYGYTF
v_gene: TRBV7-2; CDR3aa: CASSFEGNYGYTF
v_gene: TRBV7-2; CDR3aa: CASSAGQGNTIYF
v_gene: TRBV11-3; CDR3aa: CASSSLDRWQPADGNTIYF
v_gene: TRBV7-2; CDR3aa: CASSLDNYNEQFF
v_gene: TRBV11-2; CDR3aa: CASSGTDSPNQPQHF
v_gene: TRBV5-1; CDR3aa: CASSTLGTDTQYF
v_gene: TRBV5-4; CDR3aa: CASSLRGAGNTIYF
v_gene: TRBV29-1; CDR3aa: CSVAHSTTGELFF
v_gene: TRBV7-9; CDR3aa: CASSSGTSGDTQYF
v_gene: TRBV11-2; CDR3aa: CASSPESGEQFF
v_gene: TRBV4-3; CDR3aa: CASSQAPFGNTIYF
v_gene: TRBV6-6; CDR3aa: CASSSSGQGDSEAFF
v_gene: TRBV15; CDR3aa: CATSRAGGQGAQPQHF
v_gene: TRBV30; CDR3aa: CAWSVYRGETQYF
v_gene: TRBV29-1; CDR3aa: CSAAGTYQETQYF
v_gene: TRBV30; CDR3aa: CAWTRTGGGYYNEQFF
v_gene: TRBV28; CDR3aa: CASREALMTQYF
v_gene: TRBV5-8; CDR3aa: CASSPPGQSYGYTF
v_gene: TRBV2; CDR3aa: CASRLRTGEQPQHF
v_gene: TRBV19; CDR3aa: CASRITGGGGGELFF
v_gene: TRBV18; CDR3aa: CASSPKRGPDTQYF
v_gene: TRBV19; CDR3aa: CASSNARDYGYTF
v_gene: TRBV28; CDR3aa: CASSLTGASKNIQYF
v_gene: TRBV15; CDR3aa: CATSGLWREQFF
v_gene: TRBV28; CDR3aa: CASMSMDYGYTF
v_gene: TRBV11-1; CDR3aa: CASSSLGSYNEQFF
v_gene: TRBV19; CDR3aa: CASSAGNQPQHF
v_gene: TRBV5-4; CDR3aa: CASSLPTSGKETQYF
v_gene: TRBV30; CDR3aa: CAWRKGFYGYTF
v_gene: TRBV11-1; CDR3aa: CASSLQSQGGIQYF
v_gene: TRBV28; CDR3aa: CASSQATMTRGTIYF
v_gene: TRBV5-4; CDR3aa: CASSRVGGNTEAFF
v_gene: TRBV5-1; CDR3aa: CASIPGGQNTGELFF
v_gene: TRBV7-9; CDR3aa: CATVGRRKETQYF
v_gene: TRBV14; CDR3aa: CASSQDPVPRVSSYNEQFF
v_gene: TRBV10-2; CDR3aa: CASSDGWSQETQYF
v_gene: TRBV6-1; CDR3aa: CASSDGVGVAQHF
v_gene: TRBV19; CDR3aa: CASSIGGTDTQYF
v_gene: TRBV27; CDR3aa: CASRDRDNEKLFF
v_gene: TRBV5-4; CDR3aa: CASSLGPEVYNEQFF
v_gene: TRBV11-2; CDR3aa: CASSLDTPSYNEQFF
v_gene: TRBV7-8; CDR3aa: CASSLIVPQGSGNTIYF
v_gene: TRBV11-2; CDR3aa: CASSSDLYGYTF
v_gene: TRBV11-2; CDR3aa: CASSRDGNPYGYTF
v_gene: TRBV5-6; CDR3aa: CASSFRSGSGTQYF